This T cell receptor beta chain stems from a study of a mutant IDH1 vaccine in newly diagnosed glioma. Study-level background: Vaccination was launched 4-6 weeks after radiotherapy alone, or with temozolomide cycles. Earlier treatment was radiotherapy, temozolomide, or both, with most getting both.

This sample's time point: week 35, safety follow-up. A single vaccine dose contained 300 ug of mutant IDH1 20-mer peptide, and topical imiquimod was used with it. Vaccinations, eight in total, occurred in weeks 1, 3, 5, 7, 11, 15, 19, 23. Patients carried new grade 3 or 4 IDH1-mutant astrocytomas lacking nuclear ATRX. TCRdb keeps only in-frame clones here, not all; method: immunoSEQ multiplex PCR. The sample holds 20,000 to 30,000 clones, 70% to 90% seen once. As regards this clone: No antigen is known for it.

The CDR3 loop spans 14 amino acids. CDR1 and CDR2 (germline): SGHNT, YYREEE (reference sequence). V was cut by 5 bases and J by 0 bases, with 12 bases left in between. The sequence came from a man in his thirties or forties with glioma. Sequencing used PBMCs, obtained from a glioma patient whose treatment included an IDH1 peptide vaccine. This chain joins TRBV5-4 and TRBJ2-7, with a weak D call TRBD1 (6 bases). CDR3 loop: CASSSQGASYEQYF. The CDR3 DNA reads TGTGCCAGCAGTTCACAGGGCGCCTCCTACGAGCAGTACTTC.